One sample yielded the 19 T cell receptor beta chains listed below, sequenced in a study of blood T cell repertoires in COVID-19 (dated by TCRdb to 2018 to 2021). Libraries were built with the immunoSEQ multiplex PCR assay. The clones in this table, taken by TCRdb from immuneACCESS, are in-frame only. Not every clone is retained; where verified, under half of the shortfall comes from an unresolved V gene, and the cause of the rest is unknown. The sample has around 310,000 clones on record, over 85% of them singletons. The ten largest account for roughly 10% of the sample. The sequenced material came from PBMCs or T cells enriched from blood (not recorded which). The receptor set was obtained from a woman in her 30s who had recovered from COVID-19.

The count of this clone is one. The rearrangement uses TRBV7-2 and TRBJ1-5, with D unclear. The V gene lost 5 bases and the J gene lost 2 bases, with 7 bases spanning the gap. Germline V gene data show CDR1 as SGHTA and CDR2 as FQGNSA. This CDR3 contains 13 residues. The CDR3 DNA sequence: TGTGCCAGCAGCATTCAGGGCAATCAGCCCCAGCATTTT. It yields the protein CASSIQGNQPQHF.

The chain combines TRBV19 with TRBJ1-5, with D unclear. CDR1 and CDR2 (germline): LNHDA, SQIVND (reference sequence). The CDR3 loop spans 14 amino acids. Trimming removed 4 bases at V and 6 bases at J, with 13 bases between. The CDR3 here is CASSSPERFQPQHF. The CDR3 region has the DNA TGTGCCAGTAGTAGCCCGGAGCGTTTTCAGCCCCAGCATTTT.

The chain carries TRBV13 and TRBJ2-2; no clear D. Trimming removed 5 bases from V and 1 base from J, with 11 bases in between. CDR1 is PRHDT and CDR2 is FYEKMQ in the germline V gene (reference sequence). The CDR3 extends over 15 amino acids. The CDR3 spells CASSLMTRNTGELFF. In nucleotides, the CDR3 is TGTGCCAGCAGCCTTATGACAAGGAACACCGGGGAGCTGTTTTTT.

V usage is TRBV10-3 and J usage is TRBJ1-2; the D is unclear. Germline V gene sequence: CDR1 ENHRY, CDR2 SYGVKD. Deletions cut 11 bases from V and 4 bases from J, with 17 bases between. The CDR3 is made up of 13 amino acids. The CDR3 reads CAHQGGLGYGYTF. The DNA for the CDR3 is TGTGCCCACCAAGGCGGACTGGGCTATGGCTACACCTTC.

The chain couples TRBV7-2 to TRBJ2-2; 9 bases align to TRBD2. Losses at the gene ends were 5 bases for V and 7 bases for J; bases not matched to a gene: 8. Germline V gene sequence: CDR1 SGHTA, CDR2 FQGNSA. The length of the CDR3 is 15 residues. CDR3 in amino acids: CASSPPGLAHGELFF. DNA for the CDR3: TGTGCCAGCAGCCCGCCGGGACTAGCTCACGGGGAGCTGTTTTTT.

The V gene is TRBV18, the J gene TRBJ2-7; TRBD2 might be the D (6 bases). Germline CDR1 and CDR2: KGHSH and LQKENI. V shed 4 bases and J shed 1 base, with 14 bases lying between them. This CDR3 has 15 residues. The CDR3 bases are TGTGCCAGCTCACGGGTTCGGCGGGGATCCTACGAGCAGTACTTC. As protein: CASSRVRRGSYEQYF.

The chain couples TRBV4-1 to TRBJ1-6, with D tentatively TRBD1 (5 bases). Germline V gives CDR1 MGHRA, CDR2 YSYEKL. The CDR3 is 17 residues long. Trimming took off 1 base at V and 9 bases at J, with 19 bases between the two ends. CDR3 nucleotide sequence: TGCGCCAGCAGCCAAGTTGTTTTAGGCTACGGGGGTTCACCCCTCCACTTT. Amino acid sequence: CASSQVVLGYGGSPLHF.

The chain has TRBV28 and TRBJ2-5; a possible D gene is TRBD1 (5 bases). The CDR3 has 15 amino acids. CDR1 MDHEN and CDR2 SYDVKM come from the germline V gene. Trimming took off 1 base at V and 3 bases at J, with 12 bases between the two ends. The CDR3 loop reads CASSLSRVLKETQYF. The CDR3 DNA follows: TGTGCCAGCAGTTTATCCAGGGTCTTGAAAGAGACCCAGTACTTC.

The chain recombines TRBV28 with TRBJ2-7; D call uncertain. Germline CDR1 MDHEN, CDR2 SYDVKM. The CDR3 is 15 amino acids. The V end was cut by 3 bases, the J end by 2 bases, with 14 bases between. In nucleotides, the CDR3 is TGTGCCAGCAGTTTCGGGTCACTACGGGCCTACGAGCAGTACTTC. Translated, it gives CASSFGSLRAYEQYF.

The J gene is TRBJ1-1, the V gene TRBV19; TRBD1 might be the D (5 bases). From germline, CDR1 is LNHDA and CDR2 SQIVND (reference sequence). CDR3 size: 16 residues. Deletions cut 4 bases from V and 0 bases from J, with 15 bases between. The CDR3 loop is CASSKRQTPMNTEAFF. CDR3 in DNA: TGTGCCAGTAGTAAAAGACAGACACCTATGAACACTGAAGCTTTCTTT.

The chain joins TRBV23-1 to TRBJ2-7, with TRBD1 as a possible D gene (6 bases). TRBV23-1 is an ORF; its function is uncertain. Trimming took 2 bases from V and 4 from J, leaving 15 bases between them. This CDR3 region has 15 residues. The CDR3 nucleotides read TGCGCCAGCAGTCAAGCCGGGACACCGAATTACGAGCAGTACTTC. Translating gives CASSQAGTPNYEQYF.

V is TRBV28 and J is TRBJ2-7; 12 bases align to TRBD1. This CDR3 is 15 amino acids long. V gave up 5 bases and J gave up 0 bases; unmatched junction bases: 2. Germline V gene data show CDR1 as MDHEN and CDR2 as SYDVKM. The CDR3 protein is CASSGTGGLSYEQYF. CDR3 nucleotides: TGTGCCAGCAGTGGGACAGGGGGCCTCTCCTACGAGCAGTACTTC.

The chain uses TRBV20-1 and TRBJ1-1; 10 bases are a match to TRBD1. J was trimmed by 6 bases and V by 5 bases; bases with no gene match: 6. Per germline, CDR1 DFQATT and CDR2 SNEGSKA (reference sequence). This CDR3 comprises 13 residues. In DNA form, the CDR3 reads TGCAGTGCTGGTGGGACAGGGGAAGCTGAAGCTTTCTTT. Translating gives CSAGGTGEAEAFF.

For the CDR3, the DNA is TGTGCCAGCAGTTATGAGCGGGAGTTAACCGGGGAGCTGTTTTTT. Protein: CASSYERELTGELFF. The chain combines TRBV6-5 with TRBJ2-2, with TRBD2 matching over 8 bases. CDR1 is MNHEY and CDR2 is SVGAGI in the germline V gene. The CDR3 sequence is 15 residues long. J lost 5 bases, V lost 3 bases, and 5 bases had no gene match.

This chain uses TRBV12-3 or TRBV12-4 with TRBJ1-1, with no clear D. V dropped 1 base and J dropped 5 bases, with 8 bases sitting between them. The CDR3 consists of 13 residues. This chain's CDR3 is CASSLGPGTEAFF. CDR3 DNA: TGTGCCAGCAGTTTAGGGCCGGGGACTGAAGCTTTCTTT.

The V call is TRBV6-5, the J call TRBJ1-3; no definite D call. This CDR3 spans 15 amino acids. Germline values: CDR1 MNHEY, CDR2 SVGAGI. Trimming cost V 0 bases and J 8 bases, with 14 bases left between them. The CDR3 DNA sequence: TGTGCCAGCAGTTACTCGAGGAAAGGGAGTCACACCATATATTTT. This translates into CASSYSRKGSHTIYF.

Details on this clone: Other DNA sequences in the sample encode the same CDR3. The chain is built from TRBV30 and TRBJ1-2; D uncertain. The V gene's germline CDR1 is GTSNPN and CDR2 SVGIG (reference sequence). The V and J ends lost 0 bases and 4 bases respectively, with 6 bases between them. The CDR3 is made up of 12 amino acids. Written as DNA, the CDR3 is TGTGCCTGGAGTGTCGGCGGCTATGGCTACACCTTC. Residues: CAWSVGGYGYTF.

This clone has just one count. This chain joins TRBV5-1 and TRBJ2-3, with D tentatively TRBD2 (5 bases). The V end was cut by 4 bases, the J end by 5 bases, with 20 bases between. The V gene's germline CDR1 is SGHRS and CDR2 YFSETQ. The CDR3 has 16 amino acids. As DNA, the CDR3 is TGCGCCAGCAGCCTGGCAAGGGCGAACGGAGGAGATACGCAGTATTTT. It encodes CASSLARANGGDTQYF.

The genes are TRBV5-1 and TRBJ1-1; 10 bases fit TRBD1. Germline CDR1 is SGHRS and CDR2 is YFSETQ. V dropped 0 bases and J dropped 4; count of bases not matched to a gene: 6. This CDR3 comprises 16 residues. The CDR3 reads CASSLVGDRGSTEAFF. The DNA of the CDR3 is TGCGCCAGCAGCTTGGTCGGGGACAGGGGCAGCACTGAAGCTTTCTTT.